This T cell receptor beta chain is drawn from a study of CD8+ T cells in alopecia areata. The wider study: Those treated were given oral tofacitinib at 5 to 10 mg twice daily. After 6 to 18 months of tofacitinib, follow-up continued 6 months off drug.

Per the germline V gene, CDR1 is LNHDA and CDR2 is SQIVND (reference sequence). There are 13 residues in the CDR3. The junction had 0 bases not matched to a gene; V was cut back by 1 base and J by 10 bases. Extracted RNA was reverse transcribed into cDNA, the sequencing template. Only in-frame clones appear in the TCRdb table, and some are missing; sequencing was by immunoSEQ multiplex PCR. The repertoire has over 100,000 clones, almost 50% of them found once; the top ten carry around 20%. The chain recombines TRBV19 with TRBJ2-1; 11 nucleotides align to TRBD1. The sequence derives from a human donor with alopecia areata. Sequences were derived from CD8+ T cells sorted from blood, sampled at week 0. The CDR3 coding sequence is TGTGCCAGTAGTATAGGGGACAGGGGGGAGCAGTTCTTC. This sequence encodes CASSIGDRGEQFF.